Below are 31 T cell receptor beta chains sequenced from a single sample in a study of blood T cell repertoires in COVID-19. Here immunoSEQ multiplex PCR was the method, and the copy in TCRdb shows in-frame clones only, minus some. The sample comprises under 150,000 clones, 84% of which are singletons, and approximately 6.5% rests with the top ten. The sequenced material came from peripheral blood. These receptors all stem from a human donor in a cohort sampled during active COVID-19.

This clone was detected only once. The chain couples TRBV4-3 to TRBJ2-3; D unresolved. The CDR3 runs 16 residues. CDR1 is LGHNA, CDR2 YSLEER, per germline. The ends were cut back, 0 bases at V and 0 bases at J, with 10 bases in the middle. The CDR3: CASSQDYPQSTDTQYF. The CDR3 DNA follows: TGCGCCAGCAGCCAAGATTACCCCCAGAGCACAGATACGCAGTATTTT.

J is TRBJ2-1 and V is TRBV6-5; D unclear. Per the germline V gene, CDR1 is MNHEY and CDR2 is SVGAGI. V was trimmed by 7 bases and J by 6 bases, leaving 16 bases between them. The CDR3 is made up of 14 amino acids. CDR3 bases: TGTGCCAGCATCAACCCGGGTCTTTCCAATGAGCAGTTCTTC. It yields the protein CASINPGLSNEQFF.

The chain combines TRBV4-3 with TRBJ1-1; D is undetermined. Germline assignment: CDR1 LGHNA and CDR2 YSLEER. The CDR3 consists of 15 residues. V lost 0 bases and J 5 bases, leaving 13 bases between the germline ends. In nucleotides, the CDR3 is TGCGCCAGCAGCCAAGATCTCGCAGCGGGGACTGAAGCTTTCTTT. Its protein is CASSQDLAAGTEAFF.

V and J are TRBV3-1 (or the pseudogene TRBV3-2) and TRBJ2-3, with D perhaps TRBD1 (6 bases). The length of the CDR3 is 14 residues. Per the germline V gene, CDR1 is LGHDT and CDR2 is YNNKEL (reference sequence). Trimming pared 1 base from V and 6 bases from J, leaving 11 bases between. The CDR3 region has the DNA TGTGCCAGCAGCCAAGGGGGGCGGTTCGATACGCAGTATTTT. It yields the protein CASSQGGRFDTQYF.

This chain joins TRBV9 and TRBJ2-2, with TRBD1 identical over 7 bases. V lost 4 bases to trimming and J lost 2 bases; unmatched junction nucleotides: 8. The CDR3 contains 16 residues. Per germline, CDR1 SGDLS and CDR2 YYNGEE. The CDR3 sequence: CASSPETGPNTGELFF. The CDR3 coding sequence is TGTGCCAGCAGCCCCGAGACAGGGCCCAACACCGGGGAGCTGTTTTTT.

The chain combines TRBV5-6 with TRBJ2-7; 7 bases align to TRBD2. The CDR3 covers 15 residues. V dropped 1 base and J dropped 3; count of bases not matched to a gene: 7. Germline V gives CDR1 SGHDT, CDR2 YYEEEE. DNA of the CDR3: TGTGCCAGCAGCTTGCAGGGAGGGAGGGGCTACGAGCAGTACTTC. As protein: CASSLQGGRGYEQYF.

This chain uses TRBV19 with TRBJ2-7; D is uncertain. The CDR3 covers 13 residues. Germline CDR1 and CDR2: LNHDA and SQIVND (reference sequence). Trimming took 5 bases from V and 4 from J, leaving 12 bases between them. CDR3 sequence (DNA): TGTGCCAGTAGTGTCGCCCAACAATACGAGCAGTACTTC. This encodes CASSVAQQYEQYF. Full variable domain (missing parts from reference TRBV19 and TRBJ2-7): DGGITQSPKYLFRKEGQNVTLSCEQNLNHDAMYWYRQDPGQGLRLIYYSQIVNDFQKGDIAEGYSVSREKKESFPLTVTSAQKNPTAFYLCASSVAQQYEQYFGPGTRLTVT.

This clone was observed a handful of times. The V and J genes are TRBV19 and TRBJ2-1, with D tentatively TRBD1 (6 bases). The V end lost 4 bases, the J end lost 5 bases, and 12 bases lay between the germline ends. The CDR3 is made up of 14 amino acids. Germline V gene lookup returns CDR1 LNHDA and CDR2 SQIVND (reference sequence). The CDR3 nucleotides read TGTGCCAGTAGTACAACCGGGACAAACAATGAGCAGTTCTTC. It is translated as CASSTTGTNNEQFF.

The chain combines TRBV5-4 with TRBJ1-2, with 7 bases lining up with TRBD1. The CDR3 totals 15 residues. V lost 5 bases to trimming and J lost 4 bases; unmatched junction nucleotides: 11. Germline V CDR1 and CDR2: SGHNT, YYREEE (reference sequence). Here the CDR3 reads CASSTNRDSAYGYTF. The CDR3 nucleotides read TGTGCCAGCAGTACAAACCGGGACAGCGCCTATGGCTACACCTTC. The full variable domain, its missing parts supplied by reference TRBV5-4 and TRBJ1-2, is ETGVTQSPTHLIKTRGQQVTLRCSSQSGHNTVSWYQQALGQGPQFIFQYYREEENGRGNFPPRFSGLQFPNYSSELNVNALELDDSALYLCASSTNRDSAYGYTFGSGTRLTVV.

This clone showed up just once. This chain links TRBV27 with TRBJ1-2; no firm D call. The CDR3 runs 13 residues. From germline, CDR1 is MNHEY and CDR2 SMNVEV (reference sequence). V was pared by 8 bases and J by 2 bases, with 12 bases between. The CDR3: CASAWASNYGYTF. The DNA for the CDR3 is TGTGCCAGCGCGTGGGCCTCCAACTATGGCTACACCTTC.

V and J are TRBV5-8 and TRBJ1-2; the match to TRBD1 covers 8 bases. Germline V lookup: CDR1 SGHTS, CDR2 YDEGEE. This CDR3 is 13 amino acids long. Germline trimming cut 6 bases from V and 3 bases from J; bases unmatched to any gene: 4. CDR3 region: CASTLDRDYGYTF. The CDR3 DNA reads TGTGCCAGCACCCTGGACAGGGACTATGGCTACACCTTC.

V usage is TRBV7-2 and J usage is TRBJ2-3; 11 positions match TRBD2. CDR1 and CDR2 from the germline V gene are SGHTA and FQGNSA. This CDR3 region has 18 residues. V shed 2 bases and J 2 bases; nucleotides not matched to a gene: 9. DNA for the CDR3: TGTGCCAGCAGCTTAATGGCTAGCGGGGGGCATTCCACAGATACGCAGTATTTT. Translation gives CASSLMASGGHSTDTQYF.

This chain joins TRBV25-1 and TRBJ2-5; TRBD2 aligns across 13 bases. The CDR3 has 15 amino acids. Germline loops: CDR1 MGHDK, CDR2 SYGVNS. The ends lost 5 bases at V and 5 bases at J; junction bases unmatched: 5. The CDR3 bases are TGTGCCAGCAGTTACGGACTAGCGGGGGTCGAGACCCAGTACTTC. Protein: CASSYGLAGVETQYF.

The V and J genes are TRBV11-2 and TRBJ1-1; D may be TRBD1 (5 bases). This CDR3 is 15 amino acids long. V lost 5 bases and J 8 bases, leaving 21 bases between the germline ends. CDR1 and CDR2 from the germline V gene are SGHAT and FQNNGV. The CDR3 nucleotides are TGTGCCAGCAGCCTAAGTGGGTGGGGGGAAATGGAAGCTTTCTTT. Residues: CASSLSGWGEMEAFF.

The chain is built from TRBV5-8 and TRBJ2-3; D is undetermined. In germline, CDR1 is SGHTS, CDR2 YDEGEE. The length of the CDR3 is 14 residues. Trimming left V 6 bases short and J 7 bases short, with 18 bases between. CDR3 DNA sequence: TGTGCCAGCACGATCACCACGGTGTCGAATACGCAGTATTTT. Translated: CASTITTVSNTQYF.

This sequence joins TRBV11-2 and TRBJ2-2; TRBD2 matches at 7 bases. V shed 4 bases, J shed 0 bases, and the junction held 11 bases outside the gene matches. CDR3 length: 18 residues. Germline V CDR1 and CDR2: SGHAT, FQNNGV. The CDR3 region has the DNA TGTGCCAGCAGCTCCTCGAGCGGGGTGCCCTCGAACACCGGGGAGCTGTTTTTT. Translated, it gives CASSSSSGVPSNTGELFF. The full variable domain, completed using reference TRBV11-2 and TRBJ2-2, is EAGVAQSPRYKIIEKRQSVAFWCNPISGHATLYWYQQILGQGPKLLIQFQNNGVVDDSQLPKDRFSAERLKGVDSTLKIQPAKLEDSAVYLCASSSSSGVPSNTGELFFGEGSRLTVL.

The rearrangement links TRBV5-1 to TRBJ1-2; D is uncertain. Trimming pared 2 bases from V and 0 bases from J, leaving 14 bases between. Germline CDR1 SGHRS, CDR2 YFSETQ. The CDR3 has 16 residues. CDR3 bases: TGCGCCAGCAGCTTTAATTCTAGGTCAGCTAACTATGGCTACACCTTC. Translating it yields CASSFNSRSANYGYTF.

This clone was detected only a few times. The V and J genes are TRBV21-1 and TRBJ1-6. TRBV21-1 is marked as a pseudogene. This CDR3 spans 17 amino acids. The CDR3 bases are TGTGCCAGCAGCAAAGGAGAGGAGAGCTCCTATAATTCACCCCTCCACTTT. Translating it yields CASSKGEESSYNSPLHF.

This clone showed up just once. The V call is TRBV9, the J call TRBJ2-3; D possibly corresponds to TRBD2 (6 bases). V was clipped by 2 bases and J by 9 bases, with 16 bases between them. CDR3 length equals 14 residues. The germline gives CDR1 SGDLS, CDR2 YYNGEE. CDR3 sequence: CASSVATEAGTQYF. CDR3 DNA: TGTGCCAGCAGCGTTGCTACCGAGGCGGGGACGCAGTATTTT.

The rearrangement uses TRBV3-1 (or the pseudogene TRBV3-2) and TRBJ2-3, with a weak D call TRBD1 (6 bases). V dropped 4 bases and J dropped 2 bases, with 22 bases sitting between them. Germline loops: CDR1 LGHDT, CDR2 YNNKEL (reference sequence). The CDR3 consists of 18 residues. The CDR3 region is CASSPDRFRWAPTDTQYF. Written as DNA, the CDR3 is TGTGCCAGCAGCCCAGACAGGTTTCGGTGGGCCCCCACAGATACGCAGTATTTT.

The chain is built from TRBV7-2 and TRBJ1-2; possible D gene TRBD1, 6 bases. Trimming took off 5 bases at V and 8 bases at J, with 21 bases between the two ends. CDR1 SGHTA and CDR2 FQGNSA come from the germline V gene. CDR3 length: 15 residues. The CDR3: CASSPSHRVGEGYTF. The DNA for the CDR3 is TGTGCCAGCAGCCCTTCCCACAGGGTAGGAGAGGGCTACACCTTC.

The rearrangement joins TRBV24-1 to TRBJ1-2, with 9 bases aligning to TRBD1. Germline V gene data show CDR1 as KGHDR and CDR2 as SFDVKD. This CDR3 has 15 amino acids. The J segment lost 7 bases and the V segment lost 4 bases, leaving 9 bases of the junction unmatched. The CDR3 bases are TGTGCCACCAGTGACCACGGGACAGGGTCGGGTGGCTACACCTTC. Residues: CATSDHGTGSGGYTF.

The genes are TRBV5-4 and TRBJ1-6; 7 bases are shared with TRBD1. The CDR3 length is 16 residues. Germline trimming cut 4 bases from V and 7 bases from J; bases unmatched to any gene: 11. The germline gives CDR1 SGHNT, CDR2 YYREEE (reference sequence). The CDR3 is CASSLDRERGNSPLHF. As DNA, the CDR3 is TGTGCCAGCAGCCTCGACAGGGAAAGGGGAAATTCACCCCTCCACTTT.

V usage is TRBV6-2 or TRBV6-3 and J usage is TRBJ1-1; unclear D gene. CDR1 is MNHEY, CDR2 SVGEGT, per germline. V shed 4 bases and J shed 1 base, with 16 bases lying between them. This CDR3 comprises 16 residues. In DNA form, the CDR3 reads TGTGCCAGCAGTTCCCCCCAGCGGGCAAGGAACACTGAAGCTTTCTTT. Amino acid sequence: CASSSPQRARNTEAFF.

This clone appeared a single time. V is TRBV6-6 and J is TRBJ2-7; 7 bases fit TRBD2. Germline CDR1 MNHNY, CDR2 SVGAGI (reference sequence). This CDR3 has 13 amino acids. V gave up 5 bases and J gave up 5 bases; unmatched junction bases: 6. The CDR3 nucleotides read TGTGCCAGCAGTCGCCCTGGGGGGGACGAGCAGTACTTC. Translation gives CASSRPGGDEQYF.

The gene calls are TRBV6-1 and TRBJ1-2; D gene unclear. With 0 bases removed from V and 4 bases from J, the gap between germline ends came to 9 bases. Germline CDR1 and CDR2: MNHNS and SASEGT. There are 14 residues in the CDR3. In DNA form, the CDR3 reads TGTGCCAGCAGTGAAGCGGGCACCATCTATGGCTACACCTTC. It yields the protein CASSEAGTIYGYTF.

The CDR3 region has the DNA TGTGCCAGCAGCTTGGACAGTTCGGGGGGCTACACCTTC. Its translation: CASSLDSSGGYTF. The V call is TRBV6-4, the J call TRBJ1-2; D is perhaps TRBD1 (6 bases). Trimming pared 6 bases from V and 8 bases from J, leaving 16 bases between. The CDR3 totals 13 residues. Germline V gene data show CDR1 as MRHNA and CDR2 as SNTAGT.

The rearrangement uses TRBV30 and TRBJ1-3; D call uncertain. In germline, CDR1 is GTSNPN, CDR2 SVGIG (reference sequence). The CDR3 runs to 13 residues. The V gene lost 1 base and the J gene lost 0 bases, with 4 bases spanning the gap. CDR3 region: CAWSEASGNTIYF. CDR3 coding DNA: TGTGCCTGGAGTGAAGCCTCTGGAAACACCATATATTTT.

The chain links TRBV28 to TRBJ2-7; 10 nucleotides align to TRBD1. CDR1 is MDHEN and CDR2 is SYDVKM in the germline V gene. This CDR3 has 16 amino acids. The J segment lost 0 bases and the V segment lost 5 bases, leaving 7 bases of the junction unmatched. The CDR3, as DNA: TGTGCCAGCAGTCGGTTCGGGACAGGGGCCTCCTACGAGCAGTACTTC. Translation gives CASSRFGTGASYEQYF.

The chain carries TRBV12-3 or TRBV12-4 and TRBJ2-7; D is perhaps TRBD2 (6 bases). Trimming took 3 bases from V and 4 from J, leaving 10 bases between them. CDR3 length equals 13 residues. The CDR3 nucleotides read TGTGCCAGCAGTTTGATGGGGAGGTACGAGCAGTACTTC. It codes for CASSLMGRYEQYF.

This sequence joins TRBV7-8 and TRBJ2-7; TRBD1 is a possible D gene (6 bases). Trimming cost V 5 bases and J 7 bases, with 18 bases left between them. Looked up from germline, CDR1 is SGHVS and CDR2 is FQNEAQ. This CDR3 region has 14 residues. CDR3 sequence reads: CASSPQAGRGEQYF. CDR3 coding DNA: TGTGCCAGCAGCCCCCAGGCGGGCAGGGGTGAGCAGTACTTC.